Below, 16 T cell receptor beta chains from the same sample are listed, as sequenced in a study of CD8 T cells in ankylosing spondylitis. TCRdb re-derived calls from the 5' RACE reads in MiXCR, one entry per CDR3 protein. The table records 300,000 to 400,000 distinct CDR3 sequences, 20% of them present only once. Material: blood, either unsorted or a sorted T cell fraction (not recorded which). These receptors originate from a male donor with ankylosing spondylitis or in good health (not recorded which).

The rearrangement joins TRBV10-2 to TRBJ2-2; no firm D call. The CDR3 contains 13 residues. Trimming took 8 bases from V and 0 from J, leaving 7 bases between them. Germline CDR1 WSHSY, CDR2 SAAADI. The chain's CDR3 is CASGNANTGELFF. DNA for the CDR3: TGCGCCAGCGGCAACGCGAACACCGGGGAGCTGTTTTTT.

This clonotype has a count of ten or more. The rearrangement joins TRBV7-8 to TRBJ2-7; D remains ambiguous. Between the trimmed V and J ends, which lost 0 bases and 3 bases, there was a span of 9 bases. Germline-derived CDR1 and CDR2 are SGHVS and FQNEAQ. The CDR3 spans 14 residues. CDR3 sequence (DNA): TGTGCCAGCAGCTTAGCTGCCAGTCACTACGAGCAGTACTTC. Its translation: CASSLAASHYEQYF.

This clonotype was seen more than once but under ten times. J is TRBJ2-5 and V is TRBV2; a weak D match, TRBD2 (6 bases). The V end lost 9 bases, the J end lost 0 bases, and 14 bases lay between the germline ends. This CDR3 region has 14 residues. CDR1 and CDR2 from the germline V gene are SNHLY and FYNNEI. CDR3 residues: CASTPGSYQETQYF. CDR3 nucleotides: TGTGCCAGTACCCCCGGGAGTTACCAAGAGACCCAGTACTTC. Variable domain in full (rest from reference TRBV2 and TRBJ2-5): EPEVTQTPSHQVTQMGQEVILRCVPISNHLYFYWYRQILGQKVEFLVSFYNNEISEKSEIFDDQFSVERPDGSNFTLKIRSTKLEDSAMYFCASTPGSYQETQYFGPGTRLLVL.

This clonotype came up a few times. The chain recombines TRBV29-1 with TRBJ1-2; D remains ambiguous. V dropped 1 base and J dropped 4 bases, with 7 bases sitting between them. The CDR3 sequence is 12 residues long. Germline assignment: CDR1 SQVTM and CDR2 ANQGSEA. The CDR3 coding sequence is TGCAGCGTTGAAGCTGAGATCTATGGCTACACCTTC. This gives the protein CSVEAEIYGYTF.

The J gene is TRBJ2-7, the V gene TRBV20-1, with a possible D match to TRBD2 (5 bases). Germline CDR1 is DFQATT and CDR2 is SNEGSKA (reference sequence). Trimming shortened V by 0 bases and J by 2 bases, and 8 bases separated the two germline ends. The CDR3 runs to 13 residues. This chain's CDR3 is CSARDEGTYEQYF. The CDR3 DNA reads as TGCAGTGCTAGAGATGAGGGAACCTACGAGCAGTACTTC.

This rearrangement joins TRBV6-1 to TRBJ2-5, with D perhaps matching TRBD2 (6 bases). This CDR3 has 15 residues. The germline V and J ends were trimmed by 6 bases and 0 bases, with 14 bases remaining between them. Germline V CDR1 and CDR2: MNHNS, SASEGT. CDR3 sequence: CASSNNREYQETQYF. CDR3 nucleotides: TGTGCCAGCAGCAATAACCGGGAGTACCAAGAGACCCAGTACTTC.

This clonotype was counted between two and nine times. The chain recombines TRBV6-1 with TRBJ2-7, with 10 bases fitting TRBD1. Germline CDR1 is MNHNS and CDR2 is SASEGT. The CDR3 is 17 amino acids. Trimming took 6 bases from V and 1 from J; bases not matched to a gene: 12. Written as DNA, the CDR3 is TGTGCCAGCAGCCAATCCCTGGGGGACAGGGGATCCTACGAGCAGTACTTC. Translating it yields CASSQSLGDRGSYEQYF.

The chain combines TRBV9 with TRBJ2-5, with 8 bases aligning to TRBD2. Per germline, CDR1 SGDLS and CDR2 YYNGEE. V was pared by 4 bases and J by 5 bases, with 7 bases of the junction left unmatched. The CDR3 spans 14 residues. CDR3 region: CASSPGTSPETQYF. In nucleotides, the CDR3 is TGTGCCAGCAGCCCCGGGACTAGTCCGGAGACCCAGTACTTC.

This clonotype was observed a handful of times. This chain joins TRBV29-1 and TRBJ2-1; D unclear. The CDR3 sequence is 12 residues long. Germline V CDR1 and CDR2: SQVTM, ANQGSEA. The V gene lost 5 bases and the J gene lost 8 bases, with 13 bases spanning the gap. The CDR3 DNA follows: TGCAGCGTTAGTCTCCTTACCGATGAGCAGTTCTTC. Residues: CSVSLLTDEQFF.

This clonotype has only a few counts. V is TRBV2 and J is TRBJ2-7; D may correspond to TRBD1 or TRBD2 (5 bases each). V was shortened by 4 bases and J by 1 base, with 20 bases between the two germline ends. The CDR3 covers 17 residues. CDR1 is SNHLY, CDR2 FYNNEI, per germline. This CDR3 is CASSGIRDPAISYEQYF. The CDR3 DNA is TGTGCCAGCAGTGGGATCCGGGACCCAGCTATTTCCTACGAGCAGTACTTC.

This clonotype was seen a handful of times. V usage is TRBV13 and J usage is TRBJ2-1; D remains ambiguous. V lost 4 bases, J lost 9 bases, and 10 bases lay in between. The germline CDR1 and CDR2 sequences are PRHDT and FYEKMQ (reference sequence). The CDR3 has 12 amino acids. CDR3 DNA: TGTGCCAGCAGCTCGGAAATATCTGAGCAGTTCTTC. Residues: CASSSEISEQFF.

This sequence joins TRBV7-9 and TRBJ2-7; no clear D gene. Trimming took 1 base from V and 9 from J, leaving 7 bases between them. This CDR3 has 11 amino acids. Germline V lookup: CDR1 SEHNR, CDR2 FQNEAQ (reference sequence). The CDR3 loop is CASSLGPGQYF. The CDR3 bases are TGTGCCAGCAGCTTAGGGCCCGGGCAGTACTTC.

The rearrangement links TRBV12-3 or TRBV12-4 to TRBJ1-1, with D unclear. The CDR3 totals 13 residues. The V gene lost 3 bases and the J gene lost 10 bases, with 15 bases spanning the gap. CDR3 DNA sequence: TGTGCCAGCAGTTTTGCAGGCCCTTGGGGAGCTTTCTTT. Translated: CASSFAGPWGAFF.

V and J are TRBV6-1 and TRBJ2-2; TRBD1 aligns across 8 bases. Germline CDR1 MNHNS, CDR2 SASEGT. The CDR3 totals 13 residues. The J segment lost 7 bases and the V segment lost 8 bases, leaving 6 bases of the junction unmatched. The CDR3 DNA is TGTGCCAGCGGACAGGGAAGCTTCGGGGAGCTGTTTTTT. The encoded protein is CASGQGSFGELFF.

This clonotype occurred a few times. The chain employs TRBV14 and TRBJ2-1, with D tentatively TRBD2 (5 bases). Germline loops: CDR1 SGHDN, CDR2 FVKESK. V was shortened by 1 base and J by 5 bases, with 15 bases between the two germline ends. The CDR3 covers 16 residues. The CDR3 loop reads CASSQVPGKEDNEQFF. The CDR3 DNA sequence: TGTGCCAGCAGCCAAGTCCCCGGGAAAGAAGACAATGAGCAGTTCTTC.

The chain uses TRBV24-1 and TRBJ2-3; D may be TRBD2 (5 bases). The CDR3 has 12 amino acids. Trimming stripped 9 bases from V and 3 bases from J, with 9 bases between. Germline CDR1 KGHDR, CDR2 SFDVKD. CDR3 coding DNA: TGTGCCACCGCGGGTATGACAGATACGCAGTATTTT. Amino acids: CATAGMTDTQYF.